Shown below are 6 T cell receptor beta chains from a single sample sequenced in a study of blood T cell repertoires in COVID-19. Profiling relied on immunoSEQ multiplex PCR, and the TCRdb table lists in-frame clones only, not all of them. Of around 50,000 clones listed, approximately 78% were seen once; the top ten hold roughly 8.7%. Sequencing was performed on peripheral blood. The receptor source for this set is a woman at least 80 years old with acute or convalescent COVID-19.

The chain employs TRBV5-4 and TRBJ2-4; possible D gene TRBD1, 5 bases. Germline V gene data show CDR1 as SGHNT and CDR2 as YYREEE (reference sequence). V was trimmed by 3 bases and J by 0 bases, leaving 13 bases between them. This CDR3 contains 16 residues. CDR3 residues: CASSSGPDKAKNIQYF. Written as DNA, the CDR3 is TGTGCCAGCAGCTCTGGACCGGACAAAGCCAAAAACATTCAGTACTTC.

The chain uses TRBV7-8 and TRBJ2-5; TRBD2 matches at 9 bases. The junction had 6 bases not matched to a gene; V was cut back by 6 bases and J by 4 bases. CDR3 size: 14 residues. Germline lookup yields CDR1 SGHVS and CDR2 FQNEAQ. CDR3 amino acids: CASSNLAGRETQYF. The CDR3, as DNA: TGTGCCAGCAGTAATCTAGCGGGAAGAGAGACCCAGTACTTC.

This rearrangement joins TRBV2 to TRBJ2-5, with D maybe TRBD2 (6 bases). The germline gives CDR1 SNHLY, CDR2 FYNNEI. CDR3 length equals 16 residues. V lost 8 bases and J lost 4, with 23 bases in between. CDR3 DNA sequence: TGTGCCAGCTCGATCCTCATGGCGGGGCCACGAGAGACCCAGTACTTC. Its translation: CASSILMAGPRETQYF. The variable domain in full, with the rest retrieved from reference TRBV2 and TRBJ2-5, is EPEVTQTPSHQVTQMGQEVILRCVPISNHLYFYWYRQILGQKVEFLVSFYNNEISEKSEIFDDQFSVERPDGSNFTLKIRSTKLEDSAMYFCASSILMAGPRETQYFGPGTRLLVL.

V usage is TRBV27 and J usage is TRBJ1-1; TRBD1 matches 8 bases. Unmatched junction bases numbered 2, after V lost 0 bases and J lost 5 bases. The CDR3 spans 14 residues. The germline V gene encodes CDR1 MNHEY and CDR2 SMNVEV (reference sequence). The CDR3 DNA is TGTGCCAGCAGTTTATCCCAGGGGGCAACTGAAGCTTTCTTT. Its translation is CASSLSQGATEAFF.

This clone was counted a single time. The chain has TRBV19 and TRBJ2-1; D uncertain. Germline V gene lookup returns CDR1 LNHDA and CDR2 SQIVND (reference sequence). This CDR3 comprises 14 residues. Trimming shortened V by 3 bases and J by 4 bases, and 10 bases separated the two germline ends. CDR3 amino acids: CASSISDLYNEQFF. In nucleotides, the CDR3 is TGTGCCAGTAGTATCTCCGACTTATACAATGAGCAGTTCTTC.

This clone appeared a single time. V usage is TRBV6-5 and J usage is TRBJ1-1; 7 bases line up with TRBD1. Per the germline V gene, CDR1 is MNHEY and CDR2 is SVGAGI. The CDR3 is made up of 13 amino acids. With V trimmed by 4 bases and J by 8 bases, 7 bases remained unmatched. CDR3 protein: CASSSTQGVEAFF. The CDR3 DNA reads as TGTGCCAGCAGTTCCACTCAGGGGGTAGAAGCTTTCTTT.